This passage covers 29 T cell receptor beta chains from one sample sequenced in a study of persistence of HIV-infected CD4 T cells (dated by TCRdb to 2019 to 2021). Their specific antigens are unknown. The sample's treatment or condition label, decoded: suppressive antiretroviral therapy. Cells were stimulated with lysates of CMV-infected fibroblasts at approximately 9 ug/mL. Memory populations depleted of antigen-responding cells were obtained by sorting nonresponding CD40L-negative CD69-negative CD45RO-high memory CD4+ T cells. The immunoSEQ hsTCRB assay version 4, run in survey mode, was used to sequence TCRbeta repertoires from genomic DNA. TCRdb took this table from immuneACCESS and kept in-frame rearrangements with V and J called. Such tables lack part of the clones; where checked against another copy, unresolved V genes explain under half of the gap, and the rest is unexplained. This sample holds about 50,000 clones; about 81% were observed only once. In total, the top ten clones hold approximately 3% of the sample.

The specimen comprised CD4+ T cells sorted from PBMCs after approximately 19-hour stimulation, sampled from a patient who received antiretroviral therapy. The cell subset or site label for this specimen denotes: CD40L-CD69- CD45RO-high memory CD4 T cells not responding to CMV lysate. The receptors were gathered from an adult man with HIV who was CMV-seropositive.

The chain recombines TRBV19 with TRBJ1-4, with D unresolved. Looked up from germline, CDR1 is LNHDA and CDR2 is SQIVND (reference sequence). The CDR3 runs 12 residues. V was pared by 6 bases and J by 6 bases, with 8 bases between. This CDR3 is CASSPLDEKLFF. The CDR3 DNA reads as TGTGCCAGTAGCCCCTTGGATGAAAAACTGTTTTTT.

The rearrangement uses TRBV29-1 and TRBJ1-1; D unclear. Trimming shortened V by 2 bases and J by 3 bases, and 7 bases separated the two germline ends. This CDR3 comprises 12 residues. Germline V lookup: CDR1 SQVTM, CDR2 ANQGSEA. The CDR3 reads CSVEQADTEAFF. Here the CDR3 DNA reads TGCAGCGTTGAACAGGCTGACACTGAAGCTTTCTTT. The complete variable domain, with remaining parts taken from reference TRBV29-1 and TRBJ1-1, reads SAVISQKPSRDICQRGTSLTIQCQVDSQVTMMFWYRQQPGQSLTLIATANQGSEATYESGFVIDKFPISRPNLTFSTLTVSNMSPEDSSIYLCSVEQADTEAFFGQGTRLTVV.

V usage is TRBV20-1 and J usage is TRBJ1-2; no clear D gene. The germline V and J ends were trimmed by 3 bases and 4 bases, with 6 bases remaining between them. This CDR3 spans 11 amino acids. Germline loops: CDR1 DFQATT, CDR2 SNEGSKA (reference sequence). The CDR3 DNA follows: TGCAGTGCTAGGCCTCGCTATGGCTACACCTTC. Its protein product is CSARPRYGYTF.

The gene calls are TRBV3-1 (or the pseudogene TRBV3-2) and TRBJ2-5; 7 bases line up with TRBD1. Germline CDR1 and CDR2: LGHDT and YNNKEL (reference sequence). J gave up 5 bases and V 1 base, and 13 bases lay outside the gene matches. The CDR3 is made up of 17 amino acids. Here the CDR3 DNA reads TGTGCCAGCAGCCAAGCCCGGAACAGGGGATTCAGGGAGACCCAGTACTTC. It encodes CASSQARNRGFRETQYF.

The chain joins TRBV7-9 to TRBJ2-7; 12 bases fit TRBD1. The germline V gene encodes CDR1 SEHNR and CDR2 FQNEAQ (reference sequence). V shed 5 bases, J shed 2 bases, and the junction held 4 bases outside the gene matches. The CDR3 runs 15 residues. The CDR3 reads CASSPGTGGTYEQYF. CDR3 bases: TGTGCCAGCAGCCCCGGGACAGGGGGCACCTACGAGCAGTACTTC.

The V and J genes are TRBV7-2 and TRBJ2-7, with D perhaps matching TRBD2 (6 bases). Germline lookup yields CDR1 SGHTA and CDR2 FQGNSA. Trimming shortened V by 1 base and J by 0 bases, and 7 bases separated the two germline ends. The CDR3 loop spans 14 amino acids. The CDR3 DNA reads as TGTGCCAGCAGCTTAGGCGGGACCTCCTACGAGCAGTACTTC. It codes for CASSLGGTSYEQYF.

The rearrangement links TRBV4-2 to TRBJ2-7; D gene unclear. V was trimmed by 0 bases and J by 3 bases, leaving 15 bases between them. CDR3 length equals 16 residues. The germline V gene encodes CDR1 LGHNA and CDR2 YNFKEQ. In DNA form, the CDR3 reads TGTGCCAGCAGCCAAGATAGAGGACGGGTAGACTACGAGCAGTACTTC. Translating it yields CASSQDRGRVDYEQYF.

CDR3 loop: CAWSGGTSGTTGEQYF. In nucleotides, the CDR3 is TGTGCCTGGAGTGGTGGAACTAGCGGGACGACGGGGGAGCAGTACTTC. The chain links TRBV30 to TRBJ2-7; 10 nucleotides match TRBD2. The CDR3 length is 16 residues. Germline lookup yields CDR1 GTSNPN and CDR2 SVGIG (reference sequence). After removal of 1 base from V and 7 bases from J, the junction contained 13 bases not matched to a gene.

This clone was recorded only once. The V gene is TRBV11-2, the J gene TRBJ1-6; 7 bases line up with TRBD1. From germline, CDR1 is SGHAT and CDR2 FQNNGV. V gave up 1 base and J gave up 10 bases; unmatched junction bases: 7. The CDR3 totals 15 residues. Here the CDR3 DNA reads TGTGCCAGCAGCTTAGCGACAGGGAATAGATCACCCCTCCACTTT. Amino acid sequence: CASSLATGNRSPLHF.

This clone appeared a single time. The chain employs TRBV14 and TRBJ2-5; TRBD1 matches 7 bases. This CDR3 comprises 16 residues. From germline, CDR1 is SGHDN and CDR2 FVKESK. V was clipped by 0 bases and J by 2 bases; unmatched bases: 6. The CDR3 reads CASSQELGQTQETQYF. The CDR3 DNA follows: TGTGCCAGCAGCCAAGAATTGGGACAGACTCAAGAGACCCAGTACTTC.

This chain joins TRBV30 and TRBJ1-2; D gene uncertain. The germline V gene encodes CDR1 GTSNPN and CDR2 SVGIG (reference sequence). Trimming left V 0 bases short and J 4 bases short, with 15 bases between. This CDR3 has 15 amino acids. CDR3: CAWSVSTKNIYGYTF. The CDR3 DNA follows: TGTGCCTGGAGTGTATCAACCAAGAACATCTATGGCTACACCTTC.

This CDR3 is CASSNRGRNTEAFF. The CDR3 DNA is TGTGCCAGTAGTAACAGGGGGAGAAACACTGAAGCTTTCTTT. The chain couples TRBV19 to TRBJ1-1; 8 nucleotides match TRBD1. Germline CDR1 is LNHDA and CDR2 is SQIVND (reference sequence). The CDR3 runs 14 residues. V lost 4 bases to trimming and J lost 2 bases; unmatched junction nucleotides: 3.

This clone was detected only a few times. The rearrangement joins TRBV6-5 to TRBJ1-5, with D unresolved. The CDR3 covers 15 residues. Between the trimmed V and J ends, which lost 0 bases and 0 bases, there was a span of 6 bases. CDR1 and CDR2 from the germline V gene are MNHEY and SVGAGI. CDR3 residues: CASSYSAVSNQPQHF. CDR3 nucleotides: TGTGCCAGCAGTTACTCGGCCGTTAGCAATCAGCCCCAGCATTTT.

DNA of the CDR3: TGTGCCACCAGCAGAGACCAGTGGGGAGCGGGCGACACCGGGGAGCTGTTTTTT. The encoded protein is CATSRDQWGAGDTGELFF. The rearrangement joins TRBV15 to TRBJ2-2; D possibly corresponds to TRBD2 (6 bases). Germline CDR1 and CDR2: LNHNV and YYDKDF (reference sequence). The V gene lost 0 bases and the J gene lost 3 bases, with 17 bases spanning the gap. The CDR3 is made up of 18 amino acids.

V and J are TRBV30 and TRBJ2-5; the D call may be TRBD1 or TRBD2 (5 bases each). V dropped 5 bases and J dropped 4 bases, with 14 bases sitting between them. CDR3 length: 13 residues. In germline, CDR1 is GTSNPN, CDR2 SVGIG (reference sequence). The CDR3 loop reads CAWARRERETQYF. The CDR3 nucleotides are TGTGCCTGGGCCCGCAGGGAGAGAGAGACCCAGTACTTC.

The chain uses TRBV29-1 and TRBJ2-2, with 7 bases matching TRBD2. Germline CDR1 reads SQVTM; CDR2 reads ANQGSEA. After removal of 6 bases from V and 7 bases from J, the junction contained 8 bases not matched to a gene. The length of the CDR3 is 13 residues. This CDR3 reads CSVRTSGVGELFF. CDR3 nucleotides: TGCAGCGTGAGGACCAGCGGGGTCGGGGAGCTGTTTTTT.

The V gene is TRBV6-5, the J gene TRBJ2-7; D is unresolved. The V gene lost 8 bases and the J gene lost 6 bases, with 23 bases spanning the gap. This CDR3 spans 15 amino acids. CDR1 MNHEY and CDR2 SVGAGI come from the germline V gene. The CDR3 region is CASVTNSRALLEQYF. CDR3 sequence (DNA): TGTGCCAGCGTAACCAACTCACGGGCCCTGCTCGAGCAGTACTTC.

This sequence joins TRBV10-3 and TRBJ2-2; TRBD2 is a possible D gene (6 bases). Trimming removed 8 bases from V and 5 bases from J, with 12 bases in between. Germline V gene sequence: CDR1 ENHRY, CDR2 SYGVKD. The CDR3 totals 13 residues. The CDR3 is CAILQEGTGELFF. CDR3 DNA: TGTGCCATCTTACAGGAGGGGACCGGGGAGCTGTTTTTT.

The chain recombines TRBV18 with TRBJ2-2; perhaps TRBD2 as D (5 bases). The V and J ends lost 3 bases and 4 bases respectively, with 6 bases between them. The germline CDR1 and CDR2 sequences are KGHSH and LQKENI. The CDR3 loop spans 13 amino acids. The CDR3 reads CASSPRATGELFF. The CDR3 nucleotides read TGTGCCAGCTCACCGAGGGCCACCGGGGAGCTGTTTTTT.

V usage is TRBV4-2 and J usage is TRBJ1-1; D not certain. V was shortened by 0 bases and J by 0 bases, with 8 bases between the two germline ends. The CDR3 is 15 amino acids. Germline-derived CDR1 and CDR2 are LGHNA and YNFKEQ. The CDR3 region is CASSQDLGLNTEAFF. The CDR3 nucleotides read TGTGCCAGCAGCCAAGATCTAGGGCTGAACACTGAAGCTTTCTTT.

This clone was recorded a few times. The chain couples TRBV19 to TRBJ1-5; D not certain. V lost 2 bases and J 6 bases, leaving 5 bases between the germline ends. CDR1 and CDR2 (germline): LNHDA, SQIVND (reference sequence). The CDR3 length is 12 residues. Here the CDR3 DNA reads TGTGCCAGTAGTATATACATTCAGCCCCAGCATTTT. This gives the protein CASSIYIQPQHF.

The sample holds a few counts of this clone. The V call is TRBV19, the J call TRBJ2-7; a possible D gene is TRBD1 (5 bases). The germline CDR1 and CDR2 sequences are LNHDA and SQIVND (reference sequence). This CDR3 is built from 12 residues. Trimming shortened V by 3 bases and J by 3 bases, and 6 bases separated the two germline ends. Here the CDR3 DNA reads TGTGCCAGTAGTATTCAGGGCTACGAGCAGTACTTC. This encodes CASSIQGYEQYF.

In its sample, this clone was seen a few times. V usage is TRBV7-9 and J usage is TRBJ1-2; D uncertain. This CDR3 contains 12 residues. Per germline, CDR1 SEHNR and CDR2 FQNEAQ (reference sequence). V was pared by 0 bases and J by 1 base, with 0 bases between. CDR3 loop: CASSLANYGYTF. CDR3 DNA: TGTGCCAGCAGCTTAGCTAACTATGGCTACACCTTC.

The J gene is TRBJ2-5, the V gene TRBV7-9, with TRBD2 matching over 15 bases. The V gene's germline CDR1 is SEHNR and CDR2 FQNEAQ (reference sequence). The CDR3 length is 16 residues. The J segment lost 5 bases and the V segment lost 8 bases, leaving 9 bases of the junction unmatched. The CDR3 DNA reads TGTGCCAGCCGCCGGGGACTAGCGGGGGGCGGGGAGACCCAGTACTTC. The encoded protein is CASRRGLAGGGETQYF.

The rearrangement uses TRBV24-1 and TRBJ1-3; the match to TRBD1 covers 9 bases. Unmatched junction bases numbered 15, after V lost 12 bases and J lost 1 base. Per the germline V gene, CDR1 is KGHDR and CDR2 is SFDVKD. The CDR3 covers 17 residues. CDR3 amino acids: CAPKIGRDRVSGNTIYF. Written as DNA, the CDR3 is TGTGCCCCCAAAATTGGAAGGGACAGGGTGTCTGGAAACACCATATATTTT.

The chain recombines TRBV19 with TRBJ1-5, with 8 bases fitting TRBD1. The CDR3 is 16 residues long. Germline values: CDR1 LNHDA, CDR2 SQIVND (reference sequence). J was trimmed by 3 bases and V by 3 bases; bases with no gene match: 7. CDR3 residues: CASSILGQGDNQPQHF. In DNA form, the CDR3 reads TGTGCCAGTAGTATCCTTGGACAGGGCGACAATCAGCCCCAGCATTTT.

This rearrangement joins TRBV19 to TRBJ2-5; 13 nucleotides agree with TRBD2. V was clipped by 1 base and J by 5 bases; unmatched bases: 4. The germline CDR1 and CDR2 sequences are LNHDA and SQIVND (reference sequence). The CDR3 length is 16 residues. In nucleotides, the CDR3 is TGTGCCAGTAGTATAGGACTAGCGGGGGGATCGGAGACCCAGTACTTC. The encoded protein is CASSIGLAGGSETQYF.

The V and J genes are TRBV5-5 and TRBJ1-2; possibly TRBD1 for D (5 bases). Germline values: CDR1 SGHKS, CDR2 YYEKEE (reference sequence). The CDR3 sequence is 14 residues long. Trimming took off 3 bases at V and 8 bases at J, with 17 bases between the two ends. The CDR3 here is CASSSDPAGTGYTF. For the CDR3, the DNA is TGTGCCAGCAGCTCGGACCCGGCAGGGACCGGCTACACCTTC.

The chain combines TRBV30 with TRBJ2-7; D is possibly TRBD2 (6 bases). The V and J ends lost 0 bases and 2 bases respectively, with 23 bases between them. This CDR3 is 18 amino acids long. CDR1 and CDR2 from the germline V gene are GTSNPN and SVGIG (reference sequence). The CDR3 region has the DNA TGTGCCTGGAGTGTAAATAGGGGCGGCCTTCGGGAGACCTACGAGCAGTACTTC. Amino acids: CAWSVNRGGLRETYEQYF.